This is a list of T cell receptor beta chains from one sample in a study of PD-L1 blockade in urothelial cancer. Clones were sequenced by immunoSEQ multiplex PCR, and TCRdb holds only the in-frame ones, with some missing. The sample has fewer than 85,000 clones, almost 90% seen once. Sequencing was performed on PBMCs, taken around atezolizumab (anti-PD-L1) treatment. Every receptor here comes from a man aged 60 to 75 with urothelial cancer. Both conserved end residues are part of each CDR3. A D gene is named only where the DNA matches it firmly. Size values are once, few and many counts, or a class for expanded clones, and some rows have none.

d_call j_call clone_size v_call cdr3_nt cdr3_aa
. TRBJ1-2 once TRBV2 TGTGCCAGCAGTCCCCTAATGGGAGACTATGGCTACACCTTC CASSPLMGDYGYTF
. TRBJ2-7 . TRBV5-1 TGCGCCAGCAAATACACTAGCAACCACGAGCAGTACTTC CASKYTSNHEQYF
TRBD1 TRBJ1-3 . TRBV6-1 TGTGCCAGCAGCCCCGGGACAGGGGGGGACACCATATATTTT CASSPGTGGDTIYF
TRBD2 TRBJ2-2 . TRBV6-1 TGTGCCAGCAGTGAAGCTGGGGCGAAGCGGGGGGGTTTCACCGGGGAGCTGTTTTTT CASSEAGAKRGGFTGELFF
TRBD2 TRBJ2-7 . TRBV28 TGTGCCAGCAGTTTATTAACGGGGGGTGCCTACGAGCAGTACTTC CASSLLTGGAYEQYF
. TRBJ1-4 . TRBV19 TGTGCCAGTAGGAAGAGGGAGACGGATGAAAAACTGTTTTTT CASRKRETDEKLFF
. TRBJ2-1 . TRBV4-2 TGTGCCAGCAGCCAAGATAGCGCGCTAGGTTTGTACAATGAGCAGTTCTTC CASSQDSALGLYNEQFF
. TRBJ1-2 . TRBV4-3 TGCGCCAGCAGCCAAGATTTGACATGGTGGGGCCTGTATGGCTACACCTTC CASSQDLTWWGLYGYTF
. TRBJ1-5 few TRBV5-1 TGCGCCAGCAGCTCCGGGGAGGACTATCAGCCCCAGCATTTT CASSSGEDYQPQHF
. TRBJ2-3 . TRBV7-3 TGTGCCAGCAGCTCGAGGAAATTAACAGATACGCAGTATTTT CASSSRKLTDTQYF
TRBD2 TRBJ2-1 . TRBV6-5 TGTGCCAGCAGTGGGACTAGCGGGAGGGCAAATGAGCAGTTCTTC CASSGTSGRANEQFF
TRBD2 TRBJ2-2 . TRBV5-4 TGTGCCAGCAGCCATTGGACTAGCGGGGGGGCCGACACCGGGGAGCTGTTTTTT CASSHWTSGGADTGELFF
TRBD1 TRBJ1-5 . TRBV28 TGTGCCAGCAGCTCCCCGGGACAGGGACCCAATCAGCCCCAGCATTTT CASSSPGQGPNQPQHF
TRBD2 TRBJ2-2 . TRBV7-3 TGTGCCAGCAGCTTAACTCGGGGGGGCCCCGGGGAGCTGTTTTTT CASSLTRGGPGELFF
. TRBJ2-1 few TRBV6-6 TGTGCCAGCACCCTCGGGACTTATATCACCGGTGAGCAGTTCTTC CASTLGTYITGEQFF
TRBD2 TRBJ2-7 . TRBV19 TGTGCCAGTAGTATAGTGGGCGGGGGGGCCTACGAGCAGTACTTC CASSIVGGGAYEQYF
. TRBJ2-7 . TRBV9 TGTGCCAGCAGCGTAGCAGATCCAACCTACGAGCAGTACTTC CASSVADPTYEQYF
. TRBJ2-3 . TRBV6-5 TGTGCCAGCTCAATTCAGCTAGCCACAGATACGCAGTATTTT CASSIQLATDTQYF
. TRBJ2-4 . TRBV29-1 TGCAGCGTTGAAGAAGCGGGTTACATTCAGTACTTC CSVEEAGYIQYF
TRBD1 TRBJ1-2 . TRBV29-1 TGCAGCGGGGGAGGACAGGGGGCATTCTATGGCTACACCTTC CSGGGQGAFYGYTF
. TRBJ2-2 . TRBV7-3 TGTGCCAGCAGCTTAACGGGGACTAACACCGGGGAGCTGTTTTTT CASSLTGTNTGELFF
. TRBJ1-5 . TRBV5-6 TGTGCCAGCAGCTTGGGGGGCGCAGGCAATCAGCCCCAGCATTTT CASSLGGAGNQPQHF
. TRBJ2-1 . TRBV9 TGTGCCAGCAGCCCGACGGAGAGCTCCTACAATGAGCAGTTCTTC CASSPTESSYNEQFF
. TRBJ1-5 . TRBV7-6 TGTGCCAGCAGCCGCGGGCCCTCAACCAATCAGCCCCAGCATTTT CASSRGPSTNQPQHF
. TRBJ1-5 once TRBV30 TGTGCCTGGAGTGTACCGGGAGCCCATAGCAATCAGCCCCAGCATTTT CAWSVPGAHSNQPQHF
TRBD1 TRBJ1-3 . TRBV5-1 TGCGCCAGCAGCCCGTCCCCTCAGGGGGGAATGAACACCATATATTTT CASSPSPQGGMNTIYF
. TRBJ2-4 . TRBV15 TGTGCCACCAGCAGAGATGGGGGGGCGCAGGACATTCAGTACTTC CATSRDGGAQDIQYF
. TRBJ2-7 . TRBV6-6 TGTGCCAGCAGTTACTCCAACGAGCAGTACTTC CASSYSNEQYF
. TRBJ2-7 . TRBV14 TGTGCCAGCAGCCAAGGCCCCATGAGGGTCTACGAGCAGTACTTC CASSQGPMRVYEQYF
. TRBJ2-3 . TRBV2 TGTGCCAGCTCGTGGAGGAGCGCAGATACGCAGTATTTT CASSWRSADTQYF
TRBD2 TRBJ2-4 once TRBV11-1 TGTGCCAGCAGCGCCGGACTAGCGGATTACCGAAACATTCAGTACTTC CASSAGLADYRNIQYF
. TRBJ1-2 once TRBV11-2 TGTGCCAGCAGCTTATCCCCGAGTCGAGGCGGCTACACCTTC CASSLSPSRGGYTF
. TRBJ1-6 . TRBV11-2 TGTGCCAGCAGCTCCGCAAGACAGCGACATAATTCACCCCTCCACTTT CASSSARQRHNSPLHF
. TRBJ1-1 few TRBV30 TGTGCCTGGAGTGTAGACGGGGGTATAGGAAACACTGAAGCTTTCTTT CAWSVDGGIGNTEAFF
TRBD2 TRBJ2-5 . TRBV7-9 TGTGCCAGCAGCTTACTTAGCGGGGGGGCCCAAGAGACCCAGTACTTC CASSLLSGGAQETQYF